This record looks at one T cell receptor beta chain sequence and its context. Using a J-beta primer mix together with a sample-barcoded 5' primer, a second PCR was run for roughly 6 to 11 cycles. Every molecule of cDNA carried a tag from a template-switch adaptor with 12 random nucleotides. Any given sample supplied a minimum of 2.5 million CDR3-containing paired-end reads. In TCRdb, the 5' RACE reads were re-called with MiXCR into one record per CDR3 protein. The table lists about 1.8 million distinct CDR3 sequences, roughly 50% of them singletons. This CDR3 is 14 amino acids long. In germline, CDR1 is SGHRS, CDR2 YFSETQ. V lost 0 bases and J lost 4, with 8 bases in between. Healthy Caucasians from Russia aged roughly 6 to 90 served as donors. Drawing of peripheral blood yielded roughly 10 milliliters from each donor. These data originate in a study of blood T cells in healthy people across ages.

Sequencing was carried out using blood. V gene TRBV5-1 combines with J gene TRBJ2-1; D remains unclear. The receptor was isolated from a woman aged 40-49 years in good health. The CDR3 protein is CASSLVDKYNEQFF. CDR3 bases: TGCGCCAGCAGCTTGGTAGACAAATACAATGAGCAGTTCTTC.